This T cell receptor beta chain emerged from a study of blood T cells in healthy people across ages. Across the whole study: About one barcoded TCR beta cDNA was captured per two T cells. Study observations and caveats: Older individuals had lower TCR beta diversity per million T cells (the decline was roughly linear).

V lost 6 bases and J lost 2, with 14 bases in between. From germline, CDR1 is DFQATT and CDR2 SNEGSKA (reference sequence). The CDR3 consists of 15 residues. This clonotype turned up a few times. The antigen is not known. Sample-barcoded 5' priming and a J-beta primer mix drove a second PCR of 7 to 11 cycles. TCRdb fed the 5' RACE reads into MiXCR, producing one record per CDR3 protein. The sample lists about 750,000 distinct CDR3 sequences, 50% to 65% occurring once. Sequenced: blood. The chain carries TRBV20-1 and TRBJ2-6; D is perhaps TRBD1 (6 bases). This receptor was identified in an elderly man in good health. DNA for the CDR3: TGCAGTGCCACAGACAGGAGAGCTGGGGCCAACGTCCTGACTTTC. It is translated as CSATDRRAGANVLTF.